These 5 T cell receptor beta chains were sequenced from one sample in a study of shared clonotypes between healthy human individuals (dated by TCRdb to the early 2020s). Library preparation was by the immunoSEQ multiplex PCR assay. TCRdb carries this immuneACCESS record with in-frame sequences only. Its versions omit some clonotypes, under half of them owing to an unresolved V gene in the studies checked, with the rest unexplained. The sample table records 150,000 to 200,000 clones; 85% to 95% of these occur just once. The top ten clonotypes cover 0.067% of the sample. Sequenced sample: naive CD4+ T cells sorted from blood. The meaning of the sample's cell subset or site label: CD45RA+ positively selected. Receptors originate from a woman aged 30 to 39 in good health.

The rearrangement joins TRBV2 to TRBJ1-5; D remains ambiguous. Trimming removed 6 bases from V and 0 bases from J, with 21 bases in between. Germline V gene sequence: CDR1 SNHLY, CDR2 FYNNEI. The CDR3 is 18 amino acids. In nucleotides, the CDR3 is TGTGCCAGCAGGGCGGCTCGGTTGGGCGAAATTAGCAATCAGCCCCAGCATTTT. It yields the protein CASRAARLGEISNQPQHF.

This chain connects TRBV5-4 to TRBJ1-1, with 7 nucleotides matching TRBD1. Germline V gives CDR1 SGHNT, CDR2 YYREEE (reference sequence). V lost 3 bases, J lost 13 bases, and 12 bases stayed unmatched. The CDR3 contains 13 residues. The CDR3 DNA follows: TGTGCCAGCAGCTCCCTGGACAGGAATGGAATTTTCTTT. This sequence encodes CASSSLDRNGIFF.

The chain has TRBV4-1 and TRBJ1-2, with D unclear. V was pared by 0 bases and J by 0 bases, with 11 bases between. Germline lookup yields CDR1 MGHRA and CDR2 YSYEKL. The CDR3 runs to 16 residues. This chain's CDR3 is CASSQDSAGTNYGYTF. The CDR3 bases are TGCGCCAGCAGCCAAGATTCGGCAGGAACTAACTATGGCTACACCTTC.

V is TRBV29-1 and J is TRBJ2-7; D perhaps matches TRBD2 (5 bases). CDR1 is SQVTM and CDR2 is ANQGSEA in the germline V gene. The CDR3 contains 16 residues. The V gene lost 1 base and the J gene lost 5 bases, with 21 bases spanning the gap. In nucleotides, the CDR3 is TGCAGCGTTGAAGGAATCAGAAGCGGAGTATCCCACGAGCAGTACTTC. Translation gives CSVEGIRSGVSHEQYF.

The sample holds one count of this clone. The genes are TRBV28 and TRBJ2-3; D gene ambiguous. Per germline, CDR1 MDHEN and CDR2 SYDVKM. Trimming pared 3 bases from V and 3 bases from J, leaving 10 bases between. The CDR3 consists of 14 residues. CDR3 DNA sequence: TGTGCCAGCAGTTTGGCCTCACCGACAGATACGCAGTATTTT. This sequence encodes CASSLASPTDTQYF.